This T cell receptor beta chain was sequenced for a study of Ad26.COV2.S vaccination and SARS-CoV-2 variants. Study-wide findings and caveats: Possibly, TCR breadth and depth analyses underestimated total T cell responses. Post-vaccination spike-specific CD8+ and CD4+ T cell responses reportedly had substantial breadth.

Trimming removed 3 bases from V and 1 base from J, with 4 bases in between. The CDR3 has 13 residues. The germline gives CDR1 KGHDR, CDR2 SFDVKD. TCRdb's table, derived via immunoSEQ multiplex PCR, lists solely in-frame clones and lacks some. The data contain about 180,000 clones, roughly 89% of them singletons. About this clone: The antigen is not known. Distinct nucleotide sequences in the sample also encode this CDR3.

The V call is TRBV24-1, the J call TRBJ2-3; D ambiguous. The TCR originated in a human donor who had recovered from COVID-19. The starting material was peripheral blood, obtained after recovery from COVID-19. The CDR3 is CATSDRGTDTQYF. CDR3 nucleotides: TGTGCCACCAGTGATAGGGGCACAGATACGCAGTATTTT.